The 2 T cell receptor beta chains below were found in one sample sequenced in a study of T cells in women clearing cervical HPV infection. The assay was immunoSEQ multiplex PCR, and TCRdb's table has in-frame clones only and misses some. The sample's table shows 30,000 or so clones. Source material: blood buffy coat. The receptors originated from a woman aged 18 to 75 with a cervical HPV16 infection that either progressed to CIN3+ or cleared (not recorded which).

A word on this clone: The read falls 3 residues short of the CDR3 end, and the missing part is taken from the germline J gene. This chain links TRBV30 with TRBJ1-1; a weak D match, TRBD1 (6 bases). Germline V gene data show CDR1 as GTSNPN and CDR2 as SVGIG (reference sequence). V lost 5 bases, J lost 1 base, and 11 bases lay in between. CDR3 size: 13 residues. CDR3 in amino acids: CAWPTGPNTEAFF. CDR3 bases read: TGTGCCTGGCCGACAGGACCGAACACTGAA.

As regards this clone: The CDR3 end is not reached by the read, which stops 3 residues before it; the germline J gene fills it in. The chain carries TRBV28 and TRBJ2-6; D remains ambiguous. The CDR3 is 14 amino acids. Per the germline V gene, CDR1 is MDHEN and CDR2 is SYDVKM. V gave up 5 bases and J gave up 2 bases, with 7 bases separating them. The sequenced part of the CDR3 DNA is TGTGCCAGCAGTCCGTCGGCTGGGGCCAACGTC. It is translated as CASSPSAGANV. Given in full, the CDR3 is CASSPSAGANVLTF.